The T cell receptor (beta chain) under discussion was sequenced for a study of cytomegalovirus exposure and HLA in healthy donors. Study-wide results and caveats: CMV serostatus was the only immune exposure information that was available. In a later analysis, TCR beta V- and J-gene trimming was associated with a missense DCLRE1C variant.

About this clone: Antigen specificity is unknown.

In the PCR, 60 Vbeta and 13 Jbeta primers were used. The repertoire was sequenced with immunoSEQ multiplex PCR; TCRdb's copy has only in-frame clones and lacks some. The sample includes fewer than 75,000 clones, 75% of them seen just once. The CDR3 has 14 residues. Germline assignment: CDR1 SGHTA and CDR2 FQGNSA. V was pared by 1 base and J by 5 bases, with 12 bases between. The sequence derives from a man between 65 and 85 years old in good health and CMV-seronegative. This chain uses TRBV7-2 with TRBJ2-7; D uncertain. Sequenced: PBMCs. The chain's CDR3 is CASSLGGLVHEQYF. The CDR3 DNA reads TGTGCCAGCAGCTTAGGAGGTCTTGTCCACGAGCAGTACTTC.